This T cell receptor (beta chain) derives from a study of stem cell transplantation in POMP-related autoinflammatory disease. Study overall: After transplant, neutrophils and platelets showed 100% graft donor chimerism through one year. Study-level results: Fewer unique TRB V-J gene pairings were identified in patients with PRAID. PRAID patients trended toward lower TRB diversity and higher clonality in all analyzed T-cell subsets.

The germline V and J ends were trimmed by 4 bases and 6 bases, with 9 bases remaining between them. The CDR3 is 13 amino acids. The germline V gene encodes CDR1 SNHLY and CDR2 FYNNEI. Repertoires were generated with immunoSEQ multiplex PCR, while TCRdb's copy carries only in-frame clones and drops some. The data show thousands of clones, 80% to 90% seen once. Prominent immunodeficiency with autoinflammation defined PRAID. This clone was found once. The antigen is unknown. Sequencing used CD8+ T cells from PBMCs, obtained after stem cell transplantation. The rearrangement joins TRBV2 to TRBJ2-2, with D maybe TRBD2 (6 bases). The source of this sequence is a human patient with POMP-related autoinflammation and immune dysregulation (PRAID). Some T cells may be supplied by the graft donor. CDR3 in DNA: TGTGCCAGCAGTGGGGGACTCTCCGGGGAGCTGTTTTTT. Its translation is CASSGGLSGELFF.